The T cell receptor beta chain described here comes from a study of metastatic and nonmetastatic thyroid tumors. General study points: Malignant thyroid tumors reportedly had TCR beta diversity that was significantly higher than in benign nodules, in blood and tumor.

This clone has just a few counts. Its antigen is still unknown. The germline V gene encodes CDR1 MNHNS and CDR2 SASEGT. The CDR3 covers 15 residues. With 3 bases removed from V and 7 bases from J, the gap between germline ends came to 13 bases. Using MiXCR, TCRdb reanalyzed the PCR reads. This table has almost 9,000 clones, about 14% appearing once. All patients were untreated before thyroid surgery. The sequenced sample was blood. The chain combines TRBV6-1 with TRBJ1-6; D is possibly TRBD1 (6 bases). The TCR was taken from a female donor with papillary thyroid cancer or a benign thyroid nodule (not recorded which). Some clones in this sample may be carry-over from other donors' samples. The CDR3 DNA reads TGTGCCAGCAGTGAGTCCGAACAGGGCAATTCACCCCTCCACTTT. It encodes CASSESEQGNSPLHF.